The present entry profiles one TCR beta chain with its context. The antigen is not known. This specimen belongs to a study of T-cell reconstitution after alpha-beta-depleted transplantation in children. Unique molecular identifiers were built into the TCRbeta library. A single record per CDR3 protein comes from TCRdb applying MiXCR to the PCR reads. The data show hundreds of thousands of distinct CDR3 sequences, 15% to 20% seen once. The germline V gene has CDR1 SNHLY and CDR2 FYNNEI. The V and J ends lost 4 bases and 2 bases respectively, with 12 bases between them. The CDR3 is 14 amino acids. Broader study findings: Hyperexpanded clones declined; after one year, newly produced T cells mostly supplied diversity.

The source material was PBMCs, mostly from graft donor cells, sampled 360 days after TCRalphabeta/CD19-depleted stem cell transplant. The TCR sequence derives from a male patient aged 2-15 years who had a stem cell transplant for acute lymphoblastic leukemia, so the T cells may come from the graft donor. The V gene is TRBV2, the J gene TRBJ2-7; D might be TRBD1 (6 bases). This CDR3 is CASSGGLLAYEQYF. The CDR3, as DNA: TGTGCCAGCAGTGGGGGGCTACTTGCCTACGAGCAGTACTTC.